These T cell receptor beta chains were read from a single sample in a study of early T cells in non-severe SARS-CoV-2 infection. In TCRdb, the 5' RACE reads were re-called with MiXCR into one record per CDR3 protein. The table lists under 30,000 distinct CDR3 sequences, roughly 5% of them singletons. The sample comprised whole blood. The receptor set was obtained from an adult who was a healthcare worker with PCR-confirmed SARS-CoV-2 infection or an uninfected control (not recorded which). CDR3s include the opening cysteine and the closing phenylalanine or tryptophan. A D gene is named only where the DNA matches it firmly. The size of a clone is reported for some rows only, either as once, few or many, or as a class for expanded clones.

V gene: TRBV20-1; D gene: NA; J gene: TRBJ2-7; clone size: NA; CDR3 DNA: TGCAGTGCTAGGTATTCAGGCTCTACGAACGAGCAGTACTTC; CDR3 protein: CSARYSGSTNEQYF
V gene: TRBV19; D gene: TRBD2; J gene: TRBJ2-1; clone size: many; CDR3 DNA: TGTGCCAGTAGTATGGGGAGGGACCCCTACAATGAGCAGTTCTTC; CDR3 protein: CASSMGRDPYNEQFF
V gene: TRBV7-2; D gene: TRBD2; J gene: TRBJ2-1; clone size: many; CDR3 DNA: TGTGCCAGCAGACACCCTAGCGGGAGCGGGTACAATGAGCAGTTCTTC; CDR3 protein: CASRHPSGSGYNEQFF
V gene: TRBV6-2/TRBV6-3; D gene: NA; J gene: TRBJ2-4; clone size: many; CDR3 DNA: TGTGCCAGCAGTTTTCAGAGAAGCCCTCAAAACATTCAGTACTTC; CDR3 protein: CASSFQRSPQNIQYF
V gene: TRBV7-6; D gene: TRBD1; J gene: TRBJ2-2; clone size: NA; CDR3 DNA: TGTGCCAGCAGCCCCGGACAGGGAGGCACCGGGGAGCTGTTTTTT; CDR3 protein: CASSPGQGGTGELFF
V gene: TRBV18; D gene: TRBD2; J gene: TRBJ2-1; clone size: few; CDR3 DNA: TGTGCCAGCTCACCTCGGACTAGCGCTGGGGATGAGCAGTTCTTC; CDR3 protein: CASSPRTSAGDEQFF
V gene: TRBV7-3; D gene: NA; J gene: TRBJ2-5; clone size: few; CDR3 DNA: TGTGCCAGCAGCTTAAAGGCAGGGTTCGAGACCCAGTACTTC; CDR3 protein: CASSLKAGFETQYF
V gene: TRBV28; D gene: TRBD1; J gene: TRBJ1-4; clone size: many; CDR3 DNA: TGTGCCAGCCGCCATCACAGGGGGATTGAGGAAAACCTGTTTTTT; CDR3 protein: CASRHHRGIEENLFF
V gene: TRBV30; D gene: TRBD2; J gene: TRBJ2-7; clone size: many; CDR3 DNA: TGTGCCTGGAGTGATCTAGCGGTCTCCTACGAGCAGTACTTC; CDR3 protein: CAWSDLAVSYEQYF
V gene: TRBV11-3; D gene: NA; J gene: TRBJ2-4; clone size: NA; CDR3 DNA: TGTGCCAGCAGAGCCTTTCAACGTGAGGTCATTCAGTACTTC; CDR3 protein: CASRAFQREVIQYF
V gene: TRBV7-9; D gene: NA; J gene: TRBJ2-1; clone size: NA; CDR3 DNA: TGTGCCAGCAGCTTACTTGGCAGCTCCTACAATGAGCAGTTCTTC; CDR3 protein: CASSLLGSSYNEQFF
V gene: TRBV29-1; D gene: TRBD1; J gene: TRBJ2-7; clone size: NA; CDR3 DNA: TGCAGCGTTGCCAAGAGAACACAGGGGGCTAGCGAGCAGTACTTC; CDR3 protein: CSVAKRTQGASEQYF
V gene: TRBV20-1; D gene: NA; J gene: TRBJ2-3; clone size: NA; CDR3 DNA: TGCAGTGCTAGAGGAAGGGCAGGGAGGTCAGATACGCAGTATTTT; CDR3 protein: CSARGRAGRSDTQYF
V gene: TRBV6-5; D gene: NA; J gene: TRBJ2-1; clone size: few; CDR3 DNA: TGTGCCAGCAGCCACCGAGGACCCGCATGGAATGAGCAGTTCTTC; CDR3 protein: CASSHRGPAWNEQFF
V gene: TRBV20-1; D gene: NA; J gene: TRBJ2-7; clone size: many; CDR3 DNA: TGCAGTGCTGAGCACCGGGGCGGGAACCACCCTACGAAGCAGTACTTC; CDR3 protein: CSAEHRGGNHPTKQYF
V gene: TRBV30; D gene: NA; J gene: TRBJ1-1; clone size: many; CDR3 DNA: TGTGCCTGGAGCCGGCTTCTGCAGGGCTGGGACACTGAAGCTTTCTTT; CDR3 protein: CAWSRLLQGWDTEAFF
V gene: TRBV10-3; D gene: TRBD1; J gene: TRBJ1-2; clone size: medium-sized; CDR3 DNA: TGTGCCATCAGTGGTGGACAGGGGTACTATGGCTACACCTTC; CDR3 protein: CAISGGQGYYGYTF
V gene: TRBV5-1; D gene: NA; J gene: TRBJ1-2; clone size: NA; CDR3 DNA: TGCGCCAGCAGAGATCTCAGGGGAACCTATGGCTACACCTTC; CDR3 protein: CASRDLRGTYGYTF
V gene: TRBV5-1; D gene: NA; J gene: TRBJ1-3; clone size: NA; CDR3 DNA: TGCGCCAGCAGCCCCGGGGCCGGAGACACCATATATTTT; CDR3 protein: CASSPGAGDTIYF
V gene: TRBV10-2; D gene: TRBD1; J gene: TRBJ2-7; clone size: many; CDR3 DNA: TGCGCCAGCAGACAGGGGCCCTACGAGCAGTACTTC; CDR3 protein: CASRQGPYEQYF
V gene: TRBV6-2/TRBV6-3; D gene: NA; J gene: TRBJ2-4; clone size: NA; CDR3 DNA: TGTGCCAGCAGTTACGGGAGACTGGTCCAAAACATTCAGTACTTC; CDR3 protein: CASSYGRLVQNIQYF
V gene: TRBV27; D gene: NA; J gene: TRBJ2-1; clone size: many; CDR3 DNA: TGTGCCAGCAGTTTGGGGACGCCCGTTTACAATGAGCAGTTCTTC; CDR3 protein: CASSLGTPVYNEQFF
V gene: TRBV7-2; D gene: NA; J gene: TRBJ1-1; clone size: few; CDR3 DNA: TGTGCCAGCAGACGAGGACAGTGGACTGAAGCTTTCTTT; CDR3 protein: CASRRGQWTEAFF
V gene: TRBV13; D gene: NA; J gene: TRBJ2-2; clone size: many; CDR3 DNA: TGTGCCAGCAGTTGGGTGGTAGCCGGGGAGCTGTTTTTT; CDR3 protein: CASSWVVAGELFF
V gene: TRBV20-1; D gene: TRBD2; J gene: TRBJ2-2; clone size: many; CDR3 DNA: TGCAGTGCTAGAAAAGACCACCCGGGACTAGCCGGCACCGGGGAGCTGTTTTTT; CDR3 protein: CSARKDHPGLAGTGELFF
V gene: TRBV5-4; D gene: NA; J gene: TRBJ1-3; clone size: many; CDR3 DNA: TGTGCCAGCAGCTTGGGGGGGAATTCTGGAAACACCATATATTTT; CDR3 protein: CASSLGGNSGNTIYF
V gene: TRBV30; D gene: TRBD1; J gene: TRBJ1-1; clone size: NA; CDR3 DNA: TGTGCCTGGAGTCTACAGGGGAGATTCACTGAAGCTTTCTTT; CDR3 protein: CAWSLQGRFTEAFF
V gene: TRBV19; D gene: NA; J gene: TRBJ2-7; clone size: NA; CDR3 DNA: TGTGCCAGTAGTATAGATCTGGAGGGGGCGGCCTACGAGCAGTACTTC; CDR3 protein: CASSIDLEGAAYEQYF
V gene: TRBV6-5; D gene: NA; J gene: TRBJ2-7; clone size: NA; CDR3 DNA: TGTGCCAGCAGTGACCTCGAGCAGTACTTC; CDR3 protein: CASSDLEQYF
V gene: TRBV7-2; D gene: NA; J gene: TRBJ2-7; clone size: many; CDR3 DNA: TGTGCCAGCAGCTTAGGGACCACAGGCTACGAGCAGTACTTC; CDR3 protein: CASSLGTTGYEQYF
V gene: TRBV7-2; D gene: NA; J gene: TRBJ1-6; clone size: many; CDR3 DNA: TGTGCCAGCAGCTTAGCGGCCAGGGGAGCTAATTCACCCCTCCACTTT; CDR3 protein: CASSLAARGANSPLHF
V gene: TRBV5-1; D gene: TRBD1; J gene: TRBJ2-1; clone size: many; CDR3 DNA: TGCGCCAGCAGCTTTGACAGGGTCCCTTACAATGAGCAGTTCTTC; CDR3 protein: CASSFDRVPYNEQFF
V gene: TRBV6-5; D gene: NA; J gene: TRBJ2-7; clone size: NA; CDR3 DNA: TGTGCCAGCAGTCCACCGGGTATGGACGAGCAGTACTTC; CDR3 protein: CASSPPGMDEQYF
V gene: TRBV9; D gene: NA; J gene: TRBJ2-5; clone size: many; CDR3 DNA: TGTGCCAGCAGCGTAGCGGGCCAAGAGACCCAGTACTTC; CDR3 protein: CASSVAGQETQYF
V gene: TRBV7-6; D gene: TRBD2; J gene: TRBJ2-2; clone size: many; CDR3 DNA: TGTGCCAGCAGCCTCGGGACTAGCGGGACAGGCGGGGAGCTGTTTTTT; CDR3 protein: CASSLGTSGTGGELFF
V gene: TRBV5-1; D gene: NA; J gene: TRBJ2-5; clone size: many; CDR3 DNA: TGCGCCAGCAGCCAGGATGAGACCCAGTACTTC; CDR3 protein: CASSQDETQYF
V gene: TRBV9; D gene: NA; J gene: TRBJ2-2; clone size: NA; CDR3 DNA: TGTGCCAGCAGGGAAAACACCGGGGAGCTGTTTTTT; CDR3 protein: CASRENTGELFF
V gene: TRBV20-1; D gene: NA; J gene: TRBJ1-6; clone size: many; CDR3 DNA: TGCAGTGCTAGAGATACGGGCCAGGGGACGTCACCCCTCCACTTT; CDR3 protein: CSARDTGQGTSPLHF
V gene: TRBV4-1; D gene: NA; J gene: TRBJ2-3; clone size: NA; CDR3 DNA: TGCGCCAGCAGCCAAGTGGAGGGGGCAGATACGCAGTATTTT; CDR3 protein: CASSQVEGADTQYF
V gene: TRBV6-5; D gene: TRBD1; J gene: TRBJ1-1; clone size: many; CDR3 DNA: TGTGCCAGCAGGGACAGGGCGGGGAACACTGAAGCTTTCTTT; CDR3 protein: CASRDRAGNTEAFF
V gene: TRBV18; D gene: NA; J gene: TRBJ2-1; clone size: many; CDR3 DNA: TGTGCCAGCTCACCACGGAAGGGAGAGAGCTCCTACAATGAGCAGTTCTTC; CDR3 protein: CASSPRKGESSYNEQFF
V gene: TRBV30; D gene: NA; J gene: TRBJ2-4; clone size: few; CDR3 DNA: TGTGCCTGGAGTAGGGAGTCGGCCAAAAACATTCAGTACTTC; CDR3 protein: CAWSRESAKNIQYF
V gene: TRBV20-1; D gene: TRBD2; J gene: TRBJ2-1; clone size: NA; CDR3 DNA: TGCAGTGCTACTGAGGGAGGGACGTGGGATGAGCAGTTCTTC; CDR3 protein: CSATEGGTWDEQFF
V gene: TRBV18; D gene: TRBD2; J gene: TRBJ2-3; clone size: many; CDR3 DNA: TGTGCCAGCTCAAAACGTAGCGGGGGGCGAAGCACAGATACGCAGTATTTT; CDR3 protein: CASSKRSGGRSTDTQYF
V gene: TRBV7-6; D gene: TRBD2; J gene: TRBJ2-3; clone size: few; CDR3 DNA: TGTGCCAGCAGCCCCCGACTAGCGGGCACAGATACGCAGTATTTT; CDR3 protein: CASSPRLAGTDTQYF
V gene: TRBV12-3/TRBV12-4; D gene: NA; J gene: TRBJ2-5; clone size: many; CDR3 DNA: TGTGCCAGCAGTGAAGACAGGGAGACCCAGTACTTC; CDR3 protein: CASSEDRETQYF
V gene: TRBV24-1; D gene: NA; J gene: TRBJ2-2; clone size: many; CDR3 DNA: TGTGCCACCAGTGATTACGGCGCGGGACCCGGGGAGCTGTTTTTT; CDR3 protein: CATSDYGAGPGELFF
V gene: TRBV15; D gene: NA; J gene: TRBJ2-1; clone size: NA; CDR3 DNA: TGTGCCACCAGCAGTCACTGGGGCACGGTACAATATGAGCAGTTCTTC; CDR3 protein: CATSSHWGTVQYEQFF
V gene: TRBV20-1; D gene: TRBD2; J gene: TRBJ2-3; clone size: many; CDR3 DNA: TGCAGTGCTAGCCTAGCGGGAGTCACAGATACGCAGTATTTT; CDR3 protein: CSASLAGVTDTQYF
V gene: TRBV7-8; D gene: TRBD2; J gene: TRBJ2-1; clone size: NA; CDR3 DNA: TGTGCCAGCAGCTTAGTAGCGGGGAGGTACAATGAGCAGTTCTTC; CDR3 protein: CASSLVAGRYNEQFF